This T cell receptor (beta chain) was retrieved from a study of monozygotic twins with inflammatory bowel disease. Amplification of TCRalpha and TCRbeta cDNA involved two nested PCRs that ran for about 15 and 9 cycles. TCRdb re-called the 5' RACE reads; one entry per CDR3 protein, DNA not given. Seen in this sample are more than 300,000 distinct CDR3 sequences; the ten most common clones hold 2.5% to 3%. Germline-derived CDR1 and CDR2 are DFQATT and SNEGSKA (reference sequence). The CDR3 spans 14 residues. Material: blood. The sequence came from a human donor with ulcerative colitis or Crohn's disease, or a healthy co-twin of an affected twin (not recorded which). The genes are TRBV20-1 and TRBJ2-3; TCRdb's D call of TRBD2 is untestable without DNA. Here the CDR3 reads CSAMFTVAGDTQYF.